The 27 T cell receptor beta chains below all came from one sample that was sequenced in a study of beta chain features in type 1 diabetes. Study outcomes and limitations: The study found moderately but significantly shorter TCRB CDR3s in all four CD4+ subsets of Type 1 diabetes patients.

Expressed TCRB transcripts got sequenced, as all isolated RNA was reverse transcribed. Libraries were prepared by immunoSEQ multiplex PCR; TCRdb keeps only in-frame clonotypes and omits some of them. The data contain hundreds of thousands of clones, roughly 13% of them singletons. These receptors' antigens are unknown. Sequenced material: naive CD4+ T cells from blood. These TCRs come from a man aged 18-30 years with type 1 diabetes.

The chain recombines TRBV15 with TRBJ2-7; perhaps TRBD1 as D (8 bases). This CDR3 contains 15 residues. Trimming removed 0 bases at V and 5 bases at J, with 14 bases between. Germline loops: CDR1 LNHNV, CDR2 YYDKDF (reference sequence). CDR3 coding DNA: TGTGCCACCAGCAGAGAACAGGGGGGGAGGAACGAGCAGTACTTC. This gives the protein CATSREQGGRNEQYF.

The chain links TRBV25-1 to TRBJ1-6; D possibly corresponds to TRBD1 (6 bases). CDR1 and CDR2 from the germline V gene are MGHDK and SYGVNS. The CDR3 covers 14 residues. Trimming removed 3 bases from V and 10 bases from J, with 13 bases in between. DNA for the CDR3: TGTGCCAGCAGTGACTTCACAGGGTTGTCACCCCTCCACTTT. It codes for CASSDFTGLSPLHF.

This clone has only a few counts. V usage is TRBV6-5 and J usage is TRBJ1-4, with D unclear. The CDR3 extends over 16 amino acids. CDR1 and CDR2 (germline): MNHEY, SVGAGI. Between the trimmed V and J ends, which lost 0 bases and 3 bases, there was a span of 11 bases. The CDR3 is CASSYSTWASNEKLFF. CDR3 nucleotide sequence: TGTGCCAGCAGTTACTCGACGTGGGCGTCTAATGAAAAACTGTTTTTT.

The chain couples TRBV5-4 to TRBJ2-3, with TRBD2 identical over 16 bases. V lost 4 bases, J lost 6 bases, and 14 bases stayed unmatched. CDR1 is SGHNT and CDR2 is YYREEE in the germline V gene (reference sequence). The CDR3 runs 19 residues. The chain's CDR3 is CASSQDPGLAGGPRDTQYF. CDR3 bases: TGTGCCAGCAGCCAAGATCCGGGACTAGCGGGGGGGCCCAGGGATACGCAGTATTTT.

The V call is TRBV7-2, the J call TRBJ2-5; maybe TRBD1 (5 bases). CDR3 length: 14 residues. The germline CDR1 and CDR2 sequences are SGHTA and FQGNSA. The V gene lost 6 bases and the J gene lost 4 bases, with 15 bases spanning the gap. CDR3: CASSPVRAAETQYF. Here the CDR3 DNA reads TGTGCCAGCAGTCCAGTCAGGGCGGCAGAGACCCAGTACTTC.

The chain is built from TRBV6-1 and TRBJ1-5, with D hard to call. From germline, CDR1 is MNHNS and CDR2 SASEGT. The CDR3 covers 16 residues. Trimming pared 1 base from V and 0 bases from J, leaving 10 bases between. The CDR3 reads CASSEELAGSNQPQHF. Written as DNA, the CDR3 is TGTGCCAGCAGTGAAGAACTAGCCGGTAGCAATCAGCCCCAGCATTTT.

The genes are TRBV28 and TRBJ1-2, with 7 bases that match TRBD1. The CDR3 sequence is 16 residues long. Trimming removed 3 bases from V and 4 bases from J; junction bases left unmatched: 11. Germline assignment: CDR1 MDHEN and CDR2 SYDVKM. As DNA, the CDR3 is TGTGCCAGCAGTTTCGCTCGGGACAGCTATTTCTATGGCTACACCTTC. It yields the protein CASSFARDSYFYGYTF.

This clone was recorded a few times. The sample has other DNA sequences that encode this CDR3 too. The V call is TRBV7-9, the J call TRBJ1-6, with 8 bases matching TRBD1. CDR3 length: 14 residues. The V gene end was trimmed by 3 bases and the J gene end by 5 bases; junction bases not matched to a gene: 0. From germline, CDR1 is SEHNR and CDR2 FQNEAQ (reference sequence). CDR3 sequence (DNA): TGTGCCAGCAGCTTGGGACAGGATAATTCACCCCTCCACTTT. This gives the protein CASSLGQDNSPLHF.

This chain connects TRBV15 to TRBJ1-2; tentative D call: TRBD1 (6 bases). The germline CDR1 and CDR2 sequences are LNHNV and YYDKDF (reference sequence). The CDR3 runs to 13 residues. Trimming pared 4 bases from V and 4 bases from J, leaving 10 bases between. The CDR3, as DNA: TGTGCCACCAGCACAGGGGCGGCCTATGGCTACACCTTC. It encodes CATSTGAAYGYTF.

The sample holds a few counts of this clone. The V and J genes are TRBV30 and TRBJ2-2; unclear D gene. Germline V CDR1 and CDR2: GTSNPN, SVGIG (reference sequence). V lost 5 bases, J lost 5 bases, and 15 bases lay in between. This CDR3 is 14 amino acids long. CDR3 residues: CAWVGGTRTGELFF. CDR3 DNA: TGTGCCTGGGTCGGTGGCACAAGGACCGGGGAGCTGTTTTTT.

This clone was seen a few times. Other DNA sequences within the sample encode an identical CDR3. The chain carries TRBV5-1 and TRBJ2-7; perhaps TRBD1 as D (5 bases). The CDR3 consists of 14 residues. The ends were cut back, 0 bases at V and 3 bases at J, with 10 bases in the middle. Looked up from germline, CDR1 is SGHRS and CDR2 is YFSETQ. In DNA form, the CDR3 reads TGCGCCAGCAGCTTGGAAGGACAAGGCTACGAGCAGTACTTC. It codes for CASSLEGQGYEQYF.

This clone was detected a few times. The gene calls are TRBV28 and TRBJ1-6; the match to TRBD1 covers 7 bases. V lost 2 bases to trimming and J lost 7 bases; unmatched junction nucleotides: 5. Per the germline V gene, CDR1 is MDHEN and CDR2 is SYDVKM. The length of the CDR3 is 15 residues. CDR3 sequence (DNA): TGTGCCAGCAGTTTACTGGACAGGTCAAATTCACCCCTCCACTTT. Translating gives CASSLLDRSNSPLHF. Supplemented by reference TRBV28 and TRBJ1-6, the full variable domain reads DVKVTQSSRYLVKRTGEKVFLECVQDMDHENMFWYRQDPGLGLRLIYFSYDVKMKEKGDIPEGYSVSREKKERFSLILESASTNQTSMYLCASSLLDRSNSPLHFGNGTRLTVT.

The table lists this clone with a few counts. V is TRBV5-4 and J is TRBJ2-2; the D gene is possibly TRBD1 (8 bases). Germline values: CDR1 SGHNT, CDR2 YYREEE (reference sequence). There are 16 residues in the CDR3. Trimming cost V 2 bases and J 5 bases, with 16 bases left between them. CDR3 sequence (DNA): TGTGCCAGCAGCTTACCCGGACAGGGAGGGACCGGGGAGCTGTTTTTT. Amino acids: CASSLPGQGGTGELFF.

The V call is TRBV29-1, the J call TRBJ1-5; 10 bases are shared with TRBD1. There are 12 residues in the CDR3. Germline CDR1 SQVTM, CDR2 ANQGSEA. Losses at the gene ends were 5 bases for V and 8 bases for J; bases not matched to a gene: 3. As DNA, the CDR3 is TGCAGCGTTTCGGGACAGGGGAAGCCCCAGCATTTT. Translated: CSVSGQGKPQHF.

The CDR3 here is CASSYSRNEQFF. The CDR3 coding sequence is TGTGCCAGCAGTTACTCGAGAAATGAGCAGTTCTTC. This chain joins TRBV6-6 and TRBJ2-1; D unresolved. This CDR3 is built from 12 residues. Trimming took off 0 bases at V and 7 bases at J, with 4 bases between the two ends. In germline, CDR1 is MNHNY, CDR2 SVGAGI (reference sequence).

This clone was seen a handful of times. J is TRBJ2-5 and V is TRBV28; TRBD2 aligns across 9 bases. Unmatched junction bases numbered 8, after V lost 4 bases and J lost 5 bases. The CDR3 is 15 amino acids. Germline V gene data show CDR1 as MDHEN and CDR2 as SYDVKM. The CDR3 loop is CASSSRGGGPETQYF. CDR3 in DNA: TGTGCCAGCAGTTCCCGCGGGGGGGGGCCGGAGACCCAGTACTTC.

The gene calls are TRBV2 and TRBJ1-2, with TRBD1 as a possible D gene (6 bases). The CDR3 extends over 14 amino acids. CDR1 SNHLY and CDR2 FYNNEI come from the germline V gene. Trimming removed 6 bases at V and 2 bases at J, with 13 bases between. This CDR3 is CASSARTENYGYTF. CDR3 coding DNA: TGTGCCAGCAGCGCAAGGACAGAGAACTATGGCTACACCTTC.

The rearrangement links TRBV9 to TRBJ2-7, with D perhaps TRBD1 or TRBD2 (6 bases each). CDR1 is SGDLS, CDR2 YYNGEE, per germline. The CDR3 extends over 15 amino acids. V was cut by 0 bases and J by 2 bases, with 12 bases left in between. The CDR3 loop reads CASSVGGTTPYEQYF. The CDR3 bases are TGTGCCAGCAGCGTAGGCGGGACAACCCCCTACGAGCAGTACTTC.

Written as DNA, the CDR3 is TGTGCCAGCAGCCCCACGGGTGGCAACCTATTGGGGAATGAGCAGTTCTTC. Its protein is CASSPTGGNLLGNEQFF. The rearrangement uses TRBV7-9 and TRBJ2-1; D is uncertain. The CDR3 covers 17 residues. V dropped 5 bases and J dropped 7 bases, with 24 bases sitting between them. The germline V gene has CDR1 SEHNR and CDR2 FQNEAQ (reference sequence).

The V gene is TRBV6-1, the J gene TRBJ2-2, with a tentative D call TRBD1 (5 bases). V shed 8 bases and J shed 3 bases, with 13 bases lying between them. The CDR3 contains 14 residues. CDR1 MNHNS and CDR2 SASEGT come from the germline V gene. CDR3: CASAPGFYTGELFF. As DNA, the CDR3 is TGTGCCAGCGCCCCAGGGTTTTACACCGGGGAGCTGTTTTTT.

The chain uses TRBV29-1 and TRBJ2-6; D assignment may be TRBD1 or TRBD2 (5 bases each). This CDR3 spans 17 amino acids. V lost 4 bases to trimming and J lost 0 bases, with 16 bases between them. The germline gives CDR1 SQVTM, CDR2 ANQGSEA. The CDR3 loop reads CSVATGTTTSGANVLTF. The CDR3 DNA reads as TGCAGCGTTGCAACCGGGACGACGACCTCTGGGGCCAACGTCCTGACTTTC.

Turning to this clone: Other DNA sequences in this sample translate to the same CDR3. V usage is TRBV6-5 and J usage is TRBJ1-2; TRBD1 matches 8 bases. The V gene's germline CDR1 is MNHEY and CDR2 SVGAGI. J lost 4 bases, V lost 4 bases, and 2 bases had no gene match. The CDR3 contains 13 residues. DNA of the CDR3: TGTGCCAGCAGTTCGGACAGGGTCTATGGCTACACCTTC. It is translated as CASSSDRVYGYTF.

This clone has more than one count but fewer than ten. The chain combines TRBV5-1 with TRBJ2-1; D might be TRBD2 (6 bases). Per germline, CDR1 SGHRS and CDR2 YFSETQ. This CDR3 comprises 15 residues. The V end lost 4 bases, the J end lost 10 bases, and 21 bases lay between the germline ends. The CDR3 sequence: CASSPTGTSIGEQFF. CDR3 coding DNA: TGCGCCAGCAGCCCCACCGGGACTTCCATCGGGGAGCAGTTCTTC.

This clone was picked up a small number of times. V gene TRBV28 combines with J gene TRBJ1-2, with 8 positions matching TRBD1. Germline values: CDR1 MDHEN, CDR2 SYDVKM. CDR3 length: 14 amino acids. The V segment lost 5 bases and the J segment 5 bases; nucleotides outside the gene matches: 7. CDR3 DNA sequence: TGTGCCAGCAGTCTCCCCCACAGGGGGTATGGCTACACCTTC. Translation: CASSLPHRGYGYTF.

This clone turned up a few times. The sample carries other DNA sequences with the same CDR3. The V gene is TRBV2, the J gene TRBJ1-1; TRBD1 is a possible D gene (5 bases). V lost 6 bases, J lost 1 base, and 9 bases lay in between. CDR1 and CDR2 (germline): SNHLY, FYNNEI. The CDR3 length is 13 residues. This CDR3 reads CASSVTGNTEAFF. DNA of the CDR3: TGTGCCAGCAGCGTCACAGGGAACACTGAAGCTTTCTTT. The variable domain in full, completed from reference TRBV2 and TRBJ1-1, reads EPEVTQTPSHQVTQMGQEVILRCVPISNHLYFYWYRQILGQKVEFLVSFYNNEISEKSEIFDDQFSVERPDGSNFTLKIRSTKLEDSAMYFCASSVTGNTEAFFGQGTRLTVV.

This clone was detected a few times. The chain combines TRBV7-3 with TRBJ1-6; D is unclear. Germline V CDR1 and CDR2: SGHTA, FQGTGA. Trimming shortened V by 5 bases and J by 6 bases, and 14 bases separated the two germline ends. The CDR3 contains 15 residues. CDR3 sequence: CASSPGGQLNSPLHF. CDR3 coding DNA: TGTGCCAGCAGCCCCGGCGGGCAGCTTAATTCACCCCTCCACTTT.

This clone showed up just a few times. The rearrangement links TRBV4-1 to TRBJ2-5; possibly TRBD2 for D (6 bases). The germline V and J ends were trimmed by 0 bases and 3 bases, with 11 bases remaining between them. The germline V gene has CDR1 MGHRA and CDR2 YSYEKL. There are 15 residues in the CDR3. CDR3 sequence: CASSQDPGTEETQYF. DNA of the CDR3: TGCGCCAGCAGCCAAGATCCGGGGACTGAAGAGACCCAGTACTTC.